This is a list of T cell receptor beta chains from one sample in a study of T cells in Graves' hyperthyroidism and ophthalmopathy. MiXCR, run by TCRdb on the multiplex PCR reads, gives a single entry per CDR3 protein. Here the sample spans about 640,000 distinct CDR3 sequences, about 20% being singletons. The sequencing input was blood. All receptors derive from a man aged 25-45 years with Graves' ophthalmopathy. Each CDR3 is given with its conserved first and last residue. The order of the fields is D gene, V gene, clone size, J gene, CDR3 DNA, CDR3 protein. D genes are given only for firm matches. Not all rows give a size; the values are once, few, many and, for expanded clones, a class.

d_call: TRBD2
v_call: TRBV27
clone_size: -
j_call: TRBJ2-3
cdr3_nt: TGTGCCAGCAGTTTACTGTCTAGCGGGAGACTAAGCACAGATACGCAGTATTTT
cdr3_aa: CASSLLSSGRLSTDTQYF

d_call: TRBD1
v_call: TRBV6-1
clone_size: few
j_call: TRBJ2-1
cdr3_nt: TGTGCCAGCAGTGGACAGGGCGTCTACAATAAGCAGTTCTTC
cdr3_aa: CASSGQGVYNKQFF

d_call: TRBD1
v_call: TRBV20-1
clone_size: -
j_call: TRBJ1-1
cdr3_nt: TGCAGTGCTCCCAGGGTGGGGACAGGGGGCACTGAAGCTTTCTTT
cdr3_aa: CSAPRVGTGGTEAFF

d_call: -
v_call: TRBV11-1
clone_size: many
j_call: TRBJ1-3
cdr3_nt: TGTGCCAGCAGAAAACGGAGCTCTGGAAACACCATATATTTT
cdr3_aa: CASRKRSSGNTIYF

d_call: -
v_call: TRBV27
clone_size: many
j_call: TRBJ1-1
cdr3_nt: TGTGCCAGCAGTCCCCAAGCGGGCACTGAAGCTTTCTTT
cdr3_aa: CASSPQAGTEAFF

d_call: -
v_call: TRBV13
clone_size: -
j_call: TRBJ2-1
cdr3_nt: TGTGCCAGCAGCTCATGGGGGCTCAGCTCCTACAATGAGCAGTTCTTC
cdr3_aa: CASSSWGLSSYNEQFF

d_call: TRBD2
v_call: TRBV10-3
clone_size: few
j_call: TRBJ2-3
cdr3_nt: TGTGCCATCAGTGAGGGTCGACGGGAGGGGCGGGCAGATACGCAGTATTTT
cdr3_aa: CAISEGRREGRADTQYF

d_call: -
v_call: TRBV7-9
clone_size: few
j_call: TRBJ1-1
cdr3_nt: TGTGCCAGCGCCTCCACTGGGGCCGACTCTATGAACACTGAAGCTTTCTTT
cdr3_aa: CASASTGADSMNTEAFF

d_call: -
v_call: TRBV9
clone_size: -
j_call: TRBJ2-7
cdr3_nt: TGTGCCAGCAGCGTAGGGGACTTTAGCTCCTACGAGCAGTACTTC
cdr3_aa: CASSVGDFSSYEQYF

d_call: -
v_call: TRBV12-3/TRBV12-4
clone_size: many
j_call: TRBJ1-5
cdr3_nt: TGTGCCAGCAGGATGACGGCTAATCAGCCCCAGCATTTT
cdr3_aa: CASRMTANQPQHF

d_call: TRBD1
v_call: TRBV30
clone_size: -
j_call: TRBJ2-6
cdr3_nt: TGTGCCTGGGCCAGGGACAGGGTGCGCTCTGGGGCCAACGTCCTGACTTTC
cdr3_aa: CAWARDRVRSGANVLTF

d_call: -
v_call: TRBV7-9
clone_size: many
j_call: TRBJ2-7
cdr3_nt: TGTGCCAGCAGCCACCAGACAGGACCTAGTGGGTCCTACGAGCAGTACTTC
cdr3_aa: CASSHQTGPSGSYEQYF

d_call: TRBD2
v_call: TRBV28
clone_size: few
j_call: TRBJ2-1
cdr3_nt: TGTGCCAGCAGTATTCTAGCGGGAGAGGACAATGAGCAGTTCTTC
cdr3_aa: CASSILAGEDNEQFF

d_call: -
v_call: TRBV20-1
clone_size: once
j_call: TRBJ1-6
cdr3_nt: TGCAGTGCTAGAGACCCCCAGAGGCGGGGTTCACCCCTCCACTTT
cdr3_aa: CSARDPQRRGSPLHF

d_call: TRBD2
v_call: TRBV10-3
clone_size: few
j_call: TRBJ2-7
cdr3_nt: TGTGCCATCAGTGAGTTTCCTAGCGGGAAAAGCTCCTACGAGCAGTACTTC
cdr3_aa: CAISEFPSGKSSYEQYF

d_call: -
v_call: TRBV28
clone_size: many
j_call: TRBJ1-5
cdr3_nt: TGTGCCAGCAGGCGGGGGCAGCCCCAGCATTTT
cdr3_aa: CASRRGQPQHF

d_call: -
v_call: TRBV6-1
clone_size: -
j_call: TRBJ2-2
cdr3_nt: TGTGCCAGCAGCCCCGGGATCCTGAACACCGGGGAGCTGTTTTTT
cdr3_aa: CASSPGILNTGELFF

d_call: -
v_call: TRBV6-1
clone_size: few
j_call: TRBJ1-2
cdr3_nt: TGTGCCAGCAGGTTTGCCACCGGGACGCTGAACGGCTACACCTTC
cdr3_aa: CASRFATGTLNGYTF

d_call: -
v_call: TRBV12-3/TRBV12-4
clone_size: many
j_call: TRBJ2-7
cdr3_nt: TGTGCCAGCAGCCTCCCGAAGGAGAGGGGCCGCGAGCAGTACTTC
cdr3_aa: CASSLPKERGREQYF

d_call: TRBD1
v_call: TRBV24-1
clone_size: -
j_call: TRBJ2-7
cdr3_nt: TGTGCCACCAGTGACCCTTCTGCAGGGGGCAAATACGAGCAGTACTTC
cdr3_aa: CATSDPSAGGKYEQYF

d_call: -
v_call: TRBV3-1
clone_size: many
j_call: TRBJ1-1
cdr3_nt: TGTGCCAGCAGGTTGGGGTTGAACACTGAAGCTTTCTTT
cdr3_aa: CASRLGLNTEAFF

d_call: -
v_call: TRBV2
clone_size: -
j_call: TRBJ2-1
cdr3_nt: TGTGCCAGCAGTGAAAATCCGGTAGGAAACTACAATGAGCAGTTCTTC
cdr3_aa: CASSENPVGNYNEQFF

d_call: -
v_call: TRBV6-1
clone_size: -
j_call: TRBJ2-7
cdr3_nt: TGTGCCAGCAGGCAGGGCCTTGGCGGGGAGCAGTACTTC
cdr3_aa: CASRQGLGGEQYF

d_call: TRBD2
v_call: TRBV5-1
clone_size: -
j_call: TRBJ2-3
cdr3_nt: TGCGCCAGCAGCTCTGACGGACGGACTAGCGCCGATACGCAGTATTTT
cdr3_aa: CASSSDGRTSADTQYF

d_call: TRBD1
v_call: TRBV19
clone_size: -
j_call: TRBJ2-4
cdr3_nt: TGTGCCAGTAGTCGGGGACAGCCCTCCCCCAAAAACATTCAGTACTTC
cdr3_aa: CASSRGQPSPKNIQYF

d_call: -
v_call: TRBV11-2
clone_size: -
j_call: TRBJ2-6
cdr3_nt: TGTGCCAGCAGCTTAGTAGGGCTTCAGGGGGGGGCCAACGTCCTGACTTTC
cdr3_aa: CASSLVGLQGGANVLTF

d_call: -
v_call: TRBV4-1
clone_size: few
j_call: TRBJ2-5
cdr3_nt: TGCGCCAGCAGCCAAGATCTTGCCTGGCAGGGAGAGACCCAGTACTTC
cdr3_aa: CASSQDLAWQGETQYF

d_call: -
v_call: TRBV7-9
clone_size: -
j_call: TRBJ1-1
cdr3_nt: TGTGCCAGCAGCTTATTATGGGGGGGTGCTTTCTTT
cdr3_aa: CASSLLWGGAFF

d_call: -
v_call: TRBV28
clone_size: -
j_call: TRBJ1-4
cdr3_nt: TGTGCCAGCAGAACCCCAGGGGAAAAACTGTTTTTT
cdr3_aa: CASRTPGEKLFF

d_call: -
v_call: TRBV20-1
clone_size: once
j_call: TRBJ2-7
cdr3_nt: TGCAGTGCTAGAGATCGGGGGGACCAGGGGAGAGAGCAGTACTTC
cdr3_aa: CSARDRGDQGREQYF

d_call: TRBD1
v_call: TRBV7-9
clone_size: few
j_call: TRBJ1-4
cdr3_nt: TGTGCCAGCAGCCCCGGGACAGGGGGACAAGCGAGCGAAAAACTGTTTTTT
cdr3_aa: CASSPGTGGQASEKLFF

d_call: -
v_call: TRBV5-1
clone_size: -
j_call: TRBJ1-2
cdr3_nt: TGCGCCAGCAGCACCGGACCCGAGGGTTATGGCTACACCTTC
cdr3_aa: CASSTGPEGYGYTF

d_call: TRBD2
v_call: TRBV20-1
clone_size: -
j_call: TRBJ2-1
cdr3_nt: TGCAGTGCTAGAGATCGGACTAGCGGCTCCTACAATGAGCAGTTCTTC
cdr3_aa: CSARDRTSGSYNEQFF

d_call: TRBD1
v_call: TRBV4-2
clone_size: -
j_call: TRBJ2-7
cdr3_nt: TGTGCCAGCAGCCAAGGCGACAGGGGGGACCACGAGCAGTACTTC
cdr3_aa: CASSQGDRGDHEQYF

d_call: -
v_call: TRBV30
clone_size: few
j_call: TRBJ2-6
cdr3_nt: TGTGCCTGGGAACCGGGACGGATTTTCTCGGCCAACGTCCTGACTTTC
cdr3_aa: CAWEPGRIFSANVLTF

d_call: TRBD2
v_call: TRBV5-1
clone_size: -
j_call: TRBJ2-3
cdr3_nt: TGCGCCAGCAGCTCAAAAAAAGGACTAGCGGGAGGAGCAGATACGCAGTATTTT
cdr3_aa: CASSSKKGLAGGADTQYF

d_call: -
v_call: TRBV27
clone_size: few
j_call: TRBJ2-4
cdr3_nt: TGTGCCAGCAGTCCTCATCGGAGCCCGGTAAAAAACATTCAGTACTTC
cdr3_aa: CASSPHRSPVKNIQYF

d_call: TRBD2
v_call: TRBV4-2
clone_size: -
j_call: TRBJ2-3
cdr3_nt: TGTGCCAGCAGCCTATCCGGGACTAGCGGGAGGGGAGATACGCAGTATTTT
cdr3_aa: CASSLSGTSGRGDTQYF